The entry that follows covers one T cell receptor (beta chain) sequence. This clone was observed once. The antigen this receptor binds is unknown. Per-base quality was not reported, and no clone a single base away is much larger than it. The entry originates in a study of shared clonotypes between healthy human individuals (dated by TCRdb to between 2020 and 2021). In terms of the full investigation: The cohort comprised a couple of women and a few men aged 18 to 49 years. For each donor, CD4 naive and CD4 memory were each run on three plates, CD8 naive on two plates, and CD8 memory on one plate. The study deeply sequenced blood TCR repertoires of several healthy adults to estimate repertoire size and the extent of clonotype sharing between individuals. To increase sequencing depth and limit assay-specific biases, different laboratories used diverse techniques to prepare libraries and sequence TCR repertoires. Per donor, leukapheresis produced somewhere between about 0.85 and 9.5 billion PBMCs. The paper as a whole reports these results and caveats: Pairwise subsampling indicated that sequencing depth was expected to affect the degree of clonotype sharing among donors. Incomplete sequencing was indicated by rarefaction of sorted-subset datasets, despite the large sequencing depth. Because the study included only a small number of donors, the genetic and exposure-history diversity represented was limited. Sampling was restricted to blood, and TCR repertoires in tissue are likely to differ from TCR repertoires in blood. Naive subsets generally had larger estimated clonotype richness than memory subsets did. Compared with non-shared clonotypes, the clonotypes found in all four sorted-subset donors had higher generation probabilities. Sharing across four donors was observed for approximately 5% of naive CD4, about 4% of naive CD8, 2.3% of memory CD4, and about 0.4% of memory CD8 clonotypes.

TCR CDR3 regions were amplified from genomic DNA by multiplex PCR using the deep immunoSEQ assay. For each cell subset, the extracted genomic DNA was distributed evenly across all wells of several immunoSEQ 96-well plates, and each plate served as one replicate. Each replicate PCR for sorted subsets received around 210 ng genomic DNA, equal to roughly 33,000 T cell genomes. Purified libraries were measured with a Qubit 3.0 fluorometer, size-checked on a Bioanalyzer 2100, and measured again with the KAPA Library Quantification kit. A separate single-read 150-cycle Illumina NextSeq 550 flow cell was used to sequence each immunoSEQ 96-well plate. On the study's bioinformatics: Because only junctional sequences without quality scores were contained in the immunoSEQ output, filtering matching that applied to full-length reads could not be performed. Sequences were annotated with PyIR, a Python wrapper for IgBLAST v1.9, and V/J genes and CDR3 were assigned using IMGT germline references. Any read was removed if the V/J assignment was weak (E-value above 1e-6), the CDR3 was missing, or the read contained stop codons, out-of-frame junctions, or ambiguous translated residues. V3J clonotypes were defined as sequences sharing an identical inferred V gene, J gene, and CDR3 amino acid sequence. The percentage overlap between two repertoires was calculated by dividing the number of shared unique clonotypes by the size of the smaller repertoire. RTK rarefaction, the Chao1 estimator, and Recon v2.1 estimates of unobserved clonotypes were used to assess repertoire richness. Generation probabilities for all TCRbeta clonotypes obtained by the gDNA method from a handful of donors were computed using OLGA. What TCRdb holds here is the immuneACCESS table cut down to in-frame rearrangements. Part of the clones is not present; checked against another copy, under half of the missing clones reflect an unresolved V gene, and the others are unexplained. Clone size and the V and J calls come from that table; the DNA yielded D and trimming. For this sample there are fewer than 3 million clones; roughly 90% appear just once. 0.37% of the sample belongs to the ten largest clones.

The donors were healthy, HIV-negative adults with no recently reported acute infections or vaccinations. Every donor was a Caucasian adult residing in Nashville, Tennessee, USA. CD4+ T cells were enriched by magnetic negative selection; naive cells were then positively selected on CD45RA, and the negative fraction formed the memory subset. Blood was collected by leukapheresis, and PBMCs were isolated by Ficoll-Histopaque density gradient centrifugation and then cryopreserved in liquid nitrogen vapor phase. Purity and quantity of every magnetically sorted T cell population were checked by analytical flow cytometry. Genomic DNA was isolated from every sorted fraction and measured by UV absorbance on a Nanodrop 2000c. Trimming at the junction amounts to 0 bases on V and 3 bases on J, and the germline ends lie 4 bases apart. Inclusive of the bounding cysteine and phenylalanine, the CDR3 is 13 residues long. Of the read, only the CDR3 DNA is kept; its 39 bases are in frame from base 1. Based on the germline V gene, the CDR1 and CDR2 sequences are SGDLS and YYNGEE.

Rearrangement joined TRBV9 to TRBJ2-1; no D gene is confidently identified. The sample taken for sequencing was naive CD4+ T cells from PBMCs. In the paper's terms, the cell subset or site label means: CD45RA+ positively selected. This sequence was found in a man in his late teens or twenties in good health. Some clones in this sample may be carry-over from other donors' samples. The bases are TGTGCCAGCAGCGTAGACGGCTACAATGAGCAGTTCTTC. This yields the protein CASSVDGYNEQFF.